This T cell receptor beta chain is from a study of cytomegalovirus exposure and HLA in healthy donors. The PCR used 60 Vbeta and 13 Jbeta primers. Measured with immunoSEQ multiplex PCR; TCRdb has only the in-frame clones, and not every one. In the table there are roughly 200,000 clones, around 82% of which are singletons. The CDR3 runs to 11 residues. Germline CDR1 reads SGHAT; CDR2 reads FQNNGV. V lost 1 base and J 16 bases, leaving 11 bases between the germline ends. Material for sequencing was PBMCs. The chain has TRBV11-2 and TRBJ1-3, with a possible D match to TRBD1 (6 bases). The TCR originated in a woman under 40 in good health and CMV-seronegative. CDR3: CASSLGQEEYF. CDR3 sequence (DNA): TGTGCCAGCAGCTTAGGACAGGAGGAGTATTTT.